Sequencing of this TCR beta chain was carried out in a study of cytomegalovirus exposure and HLA in healthy donors. Germline lookup yields CDR1 MNHEY and CDR2 SVGAGI. V lost 3 bases and J lost 6, with 15 bases in between. This CDR3 has 15 residues. 60 Vbeta and 13 Jbeta primers were used in PCR. The data were produced by immunoSEQ multiplex PCR, yet TCRdb's version contains in-frame clones alone and is incomplete. The sample has 96,000 or so clones. The sequenced material came from PBMCs. J is TRBJ1-5 and V is TRBV6-5; TRBD1 is a possible D gene (5 bases). This clonotype was obtained from a girl aged 10-17 years in good health and CMV-seropositive. The CDR3 loop reads CASSYSARAAQPQHF. In DNA, the CDR3 is TGTGCCAGCAGTTATTCGGCCAGGGCGGCTCAGCCCCAGCATTTT.